One sample yielded the 3 T cell receptor beta chains listed below, sequenced in a study of T cell changes during pregnancy in multiple sclerosis. Libraries were prepared by immunoSEQ multiplex PCR; TCRdb keeps only in-frame clonotypes and omits some of them. The sample yields about 42,000 clones, approximately 80% seen once. The specimen was CD4+ T cells from peripheral blood mononuclear cells, collected before pregnancy. The receptors come from a female donor with multiple sclerosis, enrolled in a pregnancy study.

The gene calls are TRBV4-1 and TRBJ1-1; D is ambiguous. Germline V gene sequence: CDR1 MGHRA, CDR2 YSYEKL. The CDR3 loop spans 19 amino acids. V was pared by 0 bases and J by 11 bases, with 31 bases between. CDR3: CASSQDGFRRGRVVELAFF. The CDR3 nucleotides are TGCGCCAGCAGCCAAGATGGATTCCGCCGCGGGAGGGTGGTAGAGTTGGCTTTCTTT.

V and J are TRBV15 and TRBJ1-1; TRBD1 might be the D (6 bases). Per germline, CDR1 LNHNV and CDR2 YYDKDF (reference sequence). This CDR3 region has 12 residues. V lost 7 bases and J 5 bases, leaving 11 bases between the germline ends. The CDR3 spells CATNKQGTEAFF. As DNA, the CDR3 is TGTGCCACCAATAAACAGGGAACTGAAGCTTTCTTT.

J is TRBJ1-2 and V is TRBV5-1, with 10 bases lining up with TRBD1. J was trimmed by 0 bases and V by 5 bases; bases with no gene match: 7. Germline assignment: CDR1 SGHRS and CDR2 YFSETQ. The CDR3 is made up of 16 amino acids. The CDR3 region has the DNA TGCGCCAGCAGGTCCGGGACAGGGGATGCTAACTATGGCTACACCTTC. Residues: CASRSGTGDANYGYTF.